The next 17 T cell receptor beta chains were all read from a single sample in a study of blood T cell repertoires in COVID-19. Data came from immunoSEQ multiplex PCR; TCRdb stores just in-frame clones and leaves some out. The sample holds over 45,000 clones, roughly 85% seen once. The specimen was peripheral blood. The receptors were sampled from a human donor in a cohort sampled during active COVID-19.

This clone was observed a single time. Written as DNA, the CDR3 is TGTGCCAGTAGTATGGCCTCACAGTCTTACTACTATGGCTACACCTTC. This translates into CASSMASQSYYYGYTF. V is TRBV19 and J is TRBJ1-2; D remains unclear. The length of the CDR3 is 16 residues. Trimming took 3 bases from V and 3 from J, leaving 17 bases between them. Germline CDR1 is LNHDA and CDR2 is SQIVND (reference sequence).

The rearrangement uses TRBV19 and TRBJ2-1; TRBD2 matches at 10 bases. The CDR3 covers 14 residues. V lost 5 bases and J lost 7; bases outside the gene matches: 5. The germline CDR1 and CDR2 sequences are LNHDA and SQIVND (reference sequence). CDR3 amino acids: CASSASGSVNEQFF. The CDR3 nucleotides read TGTGCCAGTAGTGCTAGCGGGAGTGTGAATGAGCAGTTCTTC. The full variable domain, rest sourced from reference TRBV19 and TRBJ2-1, is DGGITQSPKYLFRKEGQNVTLSCEQNLNHDAMYWYRQDPGQGLRLIYYSQIVNDFQKGDIAEGYSVSREKKESFPLTVTSAQKNPTAFYLCASSASGSVNEQFFGPGTRLTVL.

The chain uses TRBV19 and TRBJ2-1, with 9 positions matching TRBD2. Trimming removed 4 bases from V and 2 bases from J; junction bases left unmatched: 9. CDR3 length equals 17 residues. The V gene's germline CDR1 is LNHDA and CDR2 SQIVND (reference sequence). The CDR3 sequence is CASSRGLAVYAYNEQFF. In nucleotides, the CDR3 is TGTGCCAGTAGTAGGGGACTAGCTGTCTACGCCTACAATGAGCAGTTCTTC.

CDR3: CATSDYKNTEAFF. Here the CDR3 DNA reads TGTGCCACCAGTGATTACAAGAACACTGAAGCTTTCTTT. The V and J genes are TRBV24-1 and TRBJ1-1; D call uncertain. Germline V gene lookup returns CDR1 KGHDR and CDR2 SFDVKD. The CDR3 covers 13 residues. Trimming took off 2 bases at V and 1 base at J, with 4 bases between the two ends.

The V call is TRBV24-1, the J call TRBJ2-7; 7 bases agree with TRBD1. The CDR3 extends over 12 amino acids. In germline, CDR1 is KGHDR, CDR2 SFDVKD. V lost 2 bases and J lost 8; bases outside the gene matches: 2. CDR3 bases: TGTGCCACCAGTGATTGGACAGGACAGCAGTACTTC. This translates into CATSDWTGQQYF.

The genes are TRBV18 and TRBJ2-3; 7 bases line up with TRBD2. V shed 3 bases and J 6 bases; nucleotides not matched to a gene: 3. The CDR3 spans 13 residues. Germline CDR1 reads KGHSH; CDR2 reads LQKENI. The CDR3 DNA is TGTGCCAGCTCACCCGAACTAGCGGATACGCAGTATTTT. It yields the protein CASSPELADTQYF.

The V gene is TRBV6-1, the J gene TRBJ2-5, with D tentatively TRBD2 (6 bases). The CDR3 has 17 amino acids. Between the trimmed V and J ends, which lost 4 bases and 5 bases, there was a span of 23 bases. Per germline, CDR1 MNHNS and CDR2 SASEGT. CDR3 region: CASSAQRGGPGQETQYF. The CDR3 nucleotides read TGTGCCAGCAGTGCCCAGAGGGGAGGACCGGGGCAGGAGACCCAGTACTTC.

The chain combines TRBV5-8 with TRBJ1-2; D is unresolved. The CDR3 is 14 residues long. The germline V gene encodes CDR1 SGHTS and CDR2 YDEGEE. Trimming left V 2 bases short and J 3 bases short, with 11 bases between. CDR3 nucleotides: TGTGCCAGCAGCTTACGAGGGTCCGACTATGGCTACACCTTC. Translated: CASSLRGSDYGYTF.

The chain joins TRBV5-6 to TRBJ2-6; the D is unclear. The CDR3 has 15 amino acids. Trimming stripped 4 bases from V and 0 bases from J, with 8 bases between. Germline assignment: CDR1 SGHDT and CDR2 YYEEEE. The CDR3 region is CASSQTLSGANVLTF. The DNA of the CDR3 is TGTGCCAGCAGCCAGACTCTCTCTGGGGCCAACGTCCTGACTTTC.

The rearrangement links TRBV21-1 to TRBJ1-6; the table's TRBD1 call for D was not verified on the DNA. TRBV21-1 is a pseudogene locus. The CDR3 runs 16 residues. As DNA, the CDR3 is TGTGCCAGCAGCCGTAAGACGGGACAGTTCAATTCACCCCTCCACTTT. Translation gives CASSRKTGQFNSPLHF.

The V call is TRBV6-1, the J call TRBJ2-3; 10 bases agree with TRBD2. V shed 3 bases, J shed 4 bases, and the junction held 10 bases outside the gene matches. This CDR3 spans 17 amino acids. Per germline, CDR1 MNHNS and CDR2 SASEGT. This chain's CDR3 is CASSDILAGASADTQYF. CDR3 nucleotides: TGTGCCAGCAGTGATATCCTAGCGGGAGCTTCCGCAGATACGCAGTATTTT.

The chain employs TRBV3-1 (or the pseudogene TRBV3-2) and TRBJ2-3; D is possibly TRBD1 (5 bases). Trimming stripped 4 bases from V and 4 bases from J, with 12 bases between. Looked up from germline, CDR1 is LGHDT and CDR2 is YNNKEL (reference sequence). CDR3 length: 14 amino acids. CDR3 sequence: CASSLPGSADTQYF. In DNA, the CDR3 is TGTGCCAGCAGCCTCCCAGGGTCCGCAGATACGCAGTATTTT.

The chain carries TRBV7-8 and TRBJ2-7; 7 nucleotides agree with TRBD2. This CDR3 has 14 amino acids. Germline CDR1 and CDR2: SGHVS and FQNEAQ. V lost 6 bases and J lost 1; bases outside the gene matches: 6. The CDR3 spells CASRFSSGSYEQYF. In nucleotides, the CDR3 is TGTGCCAGCAGATTTTCTAGCGGATCCTACGAGCAGTACTTC.

In its sample, this clone was seen a few times. V gene TRBV6-5 combines with J gene TRBJ2-7; 9 nucleotides match TRBD1. With 6 bases clipped from V and 2 bases from J, the junction kept 2 bases outside the gene matches. CDR3 length: 13 amino acids. The germline V gene has CDR1 MNHEY and CDR2 SVGAGI. In DNA form, the CDR3 reads TGTGCCAGCAGACAGGGGGCACCCTACGAGCAGTACTTC. Translating it yields CASRQGAPYEQYF.

The genes are TRBV20-1 and TRBJ2-7; 7 bases are shared with TRBD2. Germline V gives CDR1 DFQATT, CDR2 SNEGSKA (reference sequence). The CDR3 consists of 14 residues. J was trimmed by 1 base and V by 3 bases; bases with no gene match: 6. This CDR3 reads CSASTGGVSYEQYF. The CDR3 nucleotides read TGCAGTGCTAGTACGGGGGGTGTTTCCTACGAGCAGTACTTC.

This chain links TRBV18 with TRBJ2-1; TRBD2 matches 9 bases. The CDR3 sequence is 17 residues long. The V and J ends lost 1 base and 0 bases, in that order; junction bases with no gene match: 4. Germline-derived CDR1 and CDR2 are KGHSH and LQKENI. CDR3 region: CASSPQLAGNSYNEQFF. Here the CDR3 DNA reads TGTGCCAGCTCACCACAACTAGCGGGTAACTCCTACAATGAGCAGTTCTTC.

This chain uses TRBV5-4 with TRBJ2-7, with 9 bases that match TRBD1. The ends lost 2 bases at V and 1 base at J; junction bases unmatched: 4. The CDR3 spans 15 residues. CDR1 is SGHNT and CDR2 is YYREEE in the germline V gene (reference sequence). The CDR3 DNA reads as TGTGCCAGCAGCTTCCCTGGACAGGGGTCCTACGAGCAGTACTTC. It encodes CASSFPGQGSYEQYF.